The 18 T cell receptor beta chains below come from one sample, sequenced in a study of cytomegalovirus exposure and HLA in healthy donors. It was with 60 Vbeta and 13 Jbeta primers that the PCR ran. Profiling relied on immunoSEQ multiplex PCR, and the TCRdb table lists in-frame clones only, not all of them. The data contain 80,000 to 95,000 clones, 79% of them singletons. Material for sequencing was PBMCs. The receptors stem from a woman in her thirties or forties in good health and CMV-seropositive.

This clone was seen only once. The chain recombines TRBV7-3 with TRBJ2-7; a possible D gene is TRBD2 (6 bases). The CDR3 runs to 16 residues. Trimming pared 2 bases from V and 2 bases from J, leaving 16 bases between. Germline V gene data show CDR1 as SGHTA and CDR2 as FQGTGA. This CDR3 reads CASSLGWGSGAYEQYF. CDR3 sequence (DNA): TGTGCCAGCAGCTTAGGGTGGGGTAGCGGAGCCTACGAGCAGTACTTC. Based on the CDR3 plus reference TRBV7-3 and TRBJ2-7, the full variable domain is GAGVSQTPSNKVTEKGKYVELRCDPISGHTALYWYRQSLGQGPEFLIYFQGTGAADDSGLPNDRFFAVRPEGSVSTLKIQRTERGDSAVYLCASSLGWGSGAYEQYFGPGTRLTVT.

The V call is TRBV19, the J call TRBJ1-5; 7 bases fit TRBD1. V trimming: 2 bases; J trimming: 7 bases; junction bases outside the gene matches: 5. The germline CDR1 and CDR2 sequences are LNHDA and SQIVND (reference sequence). The CDR3 totals 14 residues. Written as DNA, the CDR3 is TGTGCCAGTAGTATACAGCAGGGGGAGCAGCCCCAGCATTTT. As protein: CASSIQQGEQPQHF.

CDR3 DNA: TGTGCCAGCTCACCACAGACTAGCGGACTCACAGATACGCAGTATTTT. Encoded protein: CASSPQTSGLTDTQYF. The V call is TRBV18, the J call TRBJ2-3; 9 positions agree with TRBD2. This CDR3 contains 16 residues. Germline CDR1 reads KGHSH; CDR2 reads LQKENI. V lost 1 base, J lost 2 bases, and 4 bases stayed unmatched.

The V and J genes are TRBV5-6 and TRBJ1-2; the D is unclear. Germline-derived CDR1 and CDR2 are SGHDT and YYEEEE. The CDR3 extends over 15 amino acids. Trimming cost V 4 bases and J 1 base, with 14 bases left between them. CDR3 sequence reads: CASSPTTLDNYGYTF. The DNA of the CDR3 is TGTGCCAGCAGCCCCACTACTTTGGATAACTATGGCTACACCTTC.

The chain links TRBV7-3 to TRBJ1-1; 7 nucleotides align to TRBD1. V shed 5 bases, J shed 1 base, and the junction held 4 bases outside the gene matches. The germline CDR1 and CDR2 sequences are SGHTA and FQGTGA. This CDR3 is 14 amino acids long. The CDR3 spells CASSPQGGNTEAFF. The CDR3 DNA reads as TGTGCCAGCAGCCCCCAGGGGGGGAACACTGAAGCTTTCTTT.

The chain couples TRBV4-3 to TRBJ2-1; 11 bases align to TRBD1. The trim removed 2 bases at V and 1 base at J, leaving 4 bases unmatched. Germline-derived CDR1 and CDR2 are LGHNA and YSLEER. The CDR3 spans 17 residues. CDR3: CASSQWTGGRSYNEQFF. CDR3 bases: TGCGCCAGCAGCCAATGGACAGGGGGCCGGTCCTACAATGAGCAGTTCTTC.

This sequence joins TRBV7-8 and TRBJ2-3; 10 nucleotides line up with TRBD1. Trimming removed 0 bases from V and 6 bases from J; junction bases left unmatched: 3. The CDR3 is 15 residues long. CDR1 SGHVS and CDR2 FQNEAQ come from the germline V gene. The CDR3 coding sequence is TGTGCCAGCAGCTTAGCGGGACAGGGGTTGGATACGCAGTATTTT. Residues: CASSLAGQGLDTQYF.

The chain combines TRBV4-2 with TRBJ1-1; D is ambiguous. The CDR3 consists of 15 residues. Germline V lookup: CDR1 LGHNA, CDR2 YNFKEQ. V lost 3 bases and J lost 1, with 12 bases in between. CDR3: CASSHRTSGNTEAFF. The CDR3 DNA reads as TGTGCCAGCAGCCATCGTACGTCGGGGAACACTGAAGCTTTCTTT.

This clone was counted between two and nine times. The rearrangement links TRBV5-1 to TRBJ2-7; 11 nucleotides align to TRBD2. The CDR3 contains 14 residues. Germline loops: CDR1 SGHRS, CDR2 YFSETQ. The J segment lost 4 bases and the V segment lost 4 bases, leaving 4 bases of the junction unmatched. The CDR3 nucleotides read TGCGCCAGCAGCGGTGGGACTAGCGGATACGAGCAGTACTTC. Translating gives CASSGGTSGYEQYF.

The chain recombines TRBV29-1 with TRBJ2-1; 13 positions match TRBD2. In germline, CDR1 is SQVTM, CDR2 ANQGSEA. V was clipped by 1 base and J by 0 bases; unmatched bases: 3. This CDR3 comprises 17 residues. The CDR3: CSVEVRLAGGSYNEQFF. As DNA, the CDR3 is TGCAGCGTTGAAGTCCGACTAGCGGGGGGCTCCTACAATGAGCAGTTCTTC.

This chain connects TRBV25-1 to TRBJ1-4; a possible D gene is TRBD1 (5 bases). CDR3 length: 16 amino acids. Trimming removed 2 bases from V and 9 bases from J, with 19 bases in between. Per the germline V gene, CDR1 is MGHDK and CDR2 is SYGVNS. The CDR3 here is CASSEGGDPGLKKLFF. CDR3 bases: TGTGCCAGCAGTGAAGGGGGGGACCCGGGCTTGAAAAAACTGTTTTTT.

The chain links TRBV2 to TRBJ1-2, with a possible D match to TRBD1 (6 bases). CDR3 length: 14 amino acids. Germline V lookup: CDR1 SNHLY, CDR2 FYNNEI. Trimming removed 9 bases from V and 6 bases from J, with 20 bases in between. The CDR3 sequence is CARNLGGRSDGYTF. The DNA of the CDR3 is TGTGCCAGAAACCTGGGGGGGCGCTCGGATGGCTACACCTTC.

This chain uses TRBV6-5 with TRBJ2-5, with 9 bases that match TRBD1. The DNA matches TRBJ2-7 better at its end, which makes the J call doubtful. Germline-derived CDR1 and CDR2 are MNHEY and SVGAGI. The CDR3 loop spans 13 amino acids. CDR3 amino acids: CASSRDRVDEQYF. CDR3 DNA: TGTGCCAGCAGTCGGGACAGGGTGGACGAGCAGTACTTC.

CDR3 in amino acids: CASAGGPRTDTQYF. The CDR3 DNA is TGTGCCAGCGCGGGGGGGCCCCGCACAGATACGCAGTATTTT. This chain uses TRBV19 with TRBJ2-3; TRBD2 matches 9 bases. This CDR3 spans 14 amino acids. In germline, CDR1 is LNHDA, CDR2 SQIVND (reference sequence). V lost 9 bases, J lost 1 base, and 5 bases stayed unmatched.

This chain joins TRBV5-1 and TRBJ2-3; no clear D gene. From germline, CDR1 is SGHRS and CDR2 YFSETQ. CDR3 length: 13 residues. The V and J ends lost 0 bases and 3 bases respectively, with 5 bases between them. CDR3 in DNA: TGCGCCAGCAGCTTGGGCACTACAGATACGCAGTATTTT. Translation: CASSLGTTDTQYF.

J is TRBJ2-5 and V is TRBV28; TRBD2 matches 10 bases. The V segment lost 5 bases and the J segment 4 bases; nucleotides outside the gene matches: 7. From germline, CDR1 is MDHEN and CDR2 SYDVKM. This CDR3 is 15 amino acids long. The CDR3 loop reads CASSPAGGMGETQYF. As DNA, the CDR3 is TGTGCCAGCAGTCCAGCGGGAGGGATGGGAGAGACCCAGTACTTC.

The genes are TRBV30 and TRBJ2-7, with unresolved D. Germline CDR1 is GTSNPN and CDR2 is SVGIG (reference sequence). V was shortened by 1 base and J by 4 bases, with 5 bases between the two germline ends. The CDR3 totals 11 residues. CDR3 DNA sequence: TGTGCCTGGAGTGGTCAGTACGAGCAGTACTTC. This translates into CAWSGQYEQYF.

The rearrangement links TRBV7-9 to TRBJ1-1; D call uncertain. Germline loops: CDR1 SEHNR, CDR2 FQNEAQ (reference sequence). The CDR3 sequence is 15 residues long. V was cut by 5 bases and J by 6 bases, with 19 bases left in between. DNA of the CDR3: TGTGCCAGCAGCCCTCCTTCCGAGGCAGATTCTGAAGCTTTCTTT. Protein: CASSPPSEADSEAFF.